Shown below are 26 T cell receptor beta chains from a single sample sequenced in a study of T cell changes during pregnancy in multiple sclerosis. TCRdb keeps only in-frame clones here, not all; method: immunoSEQ multiplex PCR. The sample carries about 40,000 clones, around nine tenths recorded once. The material sequenced was peripheral blood, taken before pregnancy. The source is a female donor with multiple sclerosis, enrolled in a pregnancy study.

This clone was observed a single time. The chain combines TRBV6-5 with TRBJ2-3; TRBD1 aligns across 10 bases. The V gene end was trimmed by 5 bases and the J gene end by 4 bases; junction bases not matched to a gene: 6. This CDR3 region has 15 residues. Germline V gives CDR1 MNHEY, CDR2 SVGAGI. CDR3: CASSHTGTGADTQYF. The DNA for the CDR3 is TGTGCCAGCAGTCATACCGGGACAGGGGCAGATACGCAGTATTTT.

The V and J genes are TRBV6-1 and TRBJ2-7; D is possibly TRBD1 (5 bases). Germline CDR1 and CDR2: MNHNS and SASEGT. The CDR3 has 16 residues. V lost 4 bases, J lost 3 bases, and 19 bases lay in between. CDR3 amino acids: CASSVYPQGSIYEQYF. CDR3 DNA sequence: TGTGCCAGCAGTGTATACCCTCAGGGTTCAATCTACGAGCAGTACTTC.

This clone was seen more than once but under ten times. The CDR3 loop reads CASSEGYSTEAFF. In DNA form, the CDR3 reads TGTGCCAGCAGTGAAGGATACAGCACTGAAGCTTTCTTT. The chain combines TRBV2 with TRBJ1-1; no definite D call. Trimming shortened V by 1 base and J by 4 bases, and 7 bases separated the two germline ends. CDR3 length: 13 residues. Germline V gene data show CDR1 as SNHLY and CDR2 as FYNNEI.

The V call is TRBV27, the J call TRBJ2-1; perhaps TRBD1 as D (5 bases). The V gene lost 2 bases and the J gene lost 6 bases, with 8 bases spanning the gap. CDR3 length: 13 residues. CDR1 MNHEY and CDR2 SMNVEV come from the germline V gene (reference sequence). CDR3 protein: CASSLDRGNEQFF. Written as DNA, the CDR3 is TGTGCCAGCAGTTTAGATAGGGGCAATGAGCAGTTCTTC.

The chain combines TRBV5-1 with TRBJ2-1; TRBD1 might be the D (5 bases). CDR1 is SGHRS and CDR2 is YFSETQ in the germline V gene. Between the trimmed V and J ends, which lost 2 bases and 4 bases, there was a span of 10 bases. CDR3 size: 14 residues. CDR3 coding DNA: TGCGCCAGCAGCTTAGTGACAGATTACAATGAGCAGTTCTTC. It translates to CASSLVTDYNEQFF.

This chain links TRBV27 with TRBJ1-2, with TRBD1 matching over 7 bases. The CDR3 has 13 amino acids. The J segment lost 3 bases and the V segment lost 3 bases, leaving 1 base of the junction unmatched. Germline assignment: CDR1 MNHEY and CDR2 SMNVEV (reference sequence). CDR3 DNA sequence: TGTGCCAGCAGTTTTACAGGGGACTATGGCTACACCTTC. Protein product: CASSFTGDYGYTF.

J is TRBJ2-5 and V is TRBV9; D is unclear. V was pared by 0 bases and J by 1 base, with 10 bases between. The CDR3 has 15 amino acids. Germline lookup yields CDR1 SGDLS and CDR2 YYNGEE. In DNA form, the CDR3 reads TGTGCCAGCAGCGTAGGTGGGCGCCTCCAAGAGACCCAGTACTTC. Translation: CASSVGGRLQETQYF.

The rearrangement joins TRBV27 to TRBJ1-5, with 7 bases aligning to TRBD1. V shed 6 bases, J shed 0 bases, and the junction held 5 bases outside the gene matches. CDR3 length equals 15 residues. The germline V gene encodes CDR1 MNHEY and CDR2 SMNVEV (reference sequence). DNA for the CDR3: TGTGCCAGCAGCCCCGACAGGGTTAGCAATCAGCCCCAGCATTTT. Amino acids: CASSPDRVSNQPQHF.

The CDR3, as DNA: TGTGCCAGCAGTGACCGACAGGGTAGTGGGACAGATACGCAGTATTTT. Amino acids: CASSDRQGSGTDTQYF. The chain links TRBV2 to TRBJ2-3, with 7 bases lining up with TRBD1. Germline assignment: CDR1 SNHLY and CDR2 FYNNEI. V lost 3 bases to trimming and J lost 3 bases; unmatched junction nucleotides: 9. The CDR3 totals 16 residues. The whole variable domain, remainder taken from reference TRBV2 and TRBJ2-3, is EPEVTQTPSHQVTQMGQEVILRCVPISNHLYFYWYRQILGQKVEFLVSFYNNEISEKSEIFDDQFSVERPDGSNFTLKIRSTKLEDSAMYFCASSDRQGSGTDTQYFGPGTRLTVL.

V usage is TRBV27 and J usage is TRBJ2-2; TRBD2 matches 8 bases. Germline V gene sequence: CDR1 MNHEY, CDR2 SMNVEV (reference sequence). With 11 bases clipped from V and 0 bases from J, the junction kept 8 bases outside the gene matches. The CDR3 is 15 residues long. The CDR3 DNA is TGTGCCGCCATGCCGGGACTAGCGAACACCGGGGAGCTGTTTTTT. The encoded protein is CAAMPGLANTGELFF.

This clone was counted a few times. This chain connects TRBV7-3 to TRBJ1-1, with TRBD1 matching 11 bases. Germline V gene sequence: CDR1 SGHTA, CDR2 FQGTGA. The CDR3 length is 15 residues. V was clipped by 1 base and J by 5 bases; unmatched bases: 3. The CDR3 here is CASSLMGQGETEAFF. As DNA, the CDR3 is TGTGCCAGCAGCTTAATGGGACAGGGGGAGACTGAAGCTTTCTTT.

The rearrangement links TRBV2 to TRBJ1-5; D is ambiguous. V was clipped by 7 bases and J by 7 bases, with 11 bases between them. This CDR3 has 12 amino acids. CDR1 is SNHLY and CDR2 is FYNNEI in the germline V gene. CDR3 residues: CASTPGGQPQHF. The DNA of the CDR3 is TGTGCCAGCACCCCGGGAGGCCAGCCCCAGCATTTT.

V and J are TRBV5-1 and TRBJ2-7; 11 nucleotides line up with TRBD2. Germline values: CDR1 SGHRS, CDR2 YFSETQ. Unmatched junction bases numbered 5, after V lost 7 bases and J lost 2 bases. CDR3 length equals 14 residues. CDR3 bases: TGCGCCAGCGGTAGGACTAGCGGGCCCTACGAGCAGTACTTC. It encodes CASGRTSGPYEQYF.

This clone showed up just once. CDR3 DNA: TGTGCCAGGGATGGGACAGGGGGAACAAACACCATATATTTT. This translates into CARDGTGGTNTIYF. This sequence joins TRBV18 and TRBJ1-3; TRBD1 matches at 11 bases. Germline-derived CDR1 and CDR2 are KGHSH and LQKENI. There are 14 residues in the CDR3. The V gene end was trimmed by 9 bases and the J gene end by 6 bases; junction bases not matched to a gene: 7.

The chain links TRBV6-6 to TRBJ2-1; 8 nucleotides match TRBD2. V trimming: 1 base; J trimming: 7 bases; junction bases outside the gene matches: 9. This CDR3 region has 16 residues. The germline V gene encodes CDR1 MNHNY and CDR2 SVGAGI (reference sequence). CDR3 DNA: TGTGCCAGCAGTTACTTCGGCGGGAGGTTTATGAATGAGCAGTTCTTC. It translates to CASSYFGGRFMNEQFF.

V and J are TRBV30 and TRBJ1-4; no firm D call. CDR1 and CDR2 (germline): GTSNPN, SVGIG (reference sequence). Trimming removed 4 bases at V and 4 bases at J, with 13 bases between. The CDR3 runs to 14 residues. The CDR3 sequence: CAWTRPGFNEKLFF. The CDR3 nucleotides read TGTGCCTGGACACGTCCAGGTTTTAATGAAAAACTGTTTTTT.

The V gene is TRBV7-7, the J gene TRBJ1-1, with 7 bases that match TRBD1. Trimming removed 0 bases from V and 8 bases from J; junction bases left unmatched: 3. The CDR3 runs to 13 residues. The germline V gene has CDR1 SSHAT and CDR2 FNYEAQ (reference sequence). The DNA of the CDR3 is TGTGCCAGCAGCTTAGCAAGGGGGCGGGAAGCTTTCTTT. This translates into CASSLARGREAFF. The complete variable domain, with remaining parts taken from reference TRBV7-7 and TRBJ1-1, reads GAGVSQSPRYKVTKRGQDVTLRCDPISSHATLYWYQQALGQGPEFLTYFNYEAQPDKSGLPSDRFSAERPEGSISTLTIQRTEQRDSAMYRCASSLARGREAFFGQGTRLTVV.

CDR3 coding DNA: TGTGCCAGCAGCGTATCAGGGCTGGGTCAGCCCCAGCATTTT. Encoded protein: CASSVSGLGQPQHF. The rearrangement links TRBV9 to TRBJ1-5; possible D gene TRBD1, 5 bases. Trimming removed 1 base from V and 6 bases from J, with 11 bases in between. CDR1 SGDLS and CDR2 YYNGEE come from the germline V gene. The CDR3 length is 14 residues.

The rearrangement links TRBV27 to TRBJ1-4; 7 nucleotides line up with TRBD1. CDR3 length equals 12 residues. Trimming cost V 10 bases and J 3 bases; bases outside gene matches: 2. CDR1 and CDR2 from the germline V gene are MNHEY and SMNVEV (reference sequence). In DNA, the CDR3 is TGTGCCATGGACAGGTCTAATGAAAAACTGTTTTTT. Translation gives CAMDRSNEKLFF.

This clone came up once. V is TRBV12-2 and J is TRBJ2-7; TRBD2 reflects the table's D call only, with no check against the DNA. TRBV12-2 is a listed pseudogene. The CDR3 contains 18 residues. CDR3 amino acids: CASRLSLAGGRPSYEQYF. The CDR3 DNA sequence: TGTGCAAGTCGCTTATCACTAGCGGGAGGCCGTCCTTCCTACGAGCAGTACTTC.

The chain has TRBV7-2 and TRBJ1-3, with D perhaps TRBD1 (6 bases). The CDR3 is 15 amino acids. Germline CDR1 SGHTA, CDR2 FQGNSA. Trimming removed 5 bases at V and 0 bases at J, with 11 bases between. The CDR3 region is CASSQDRSSGNTIYF. CDR3 DNA sequence: TGTGCCAGCAGCCAGGACAGAAGCTCTGGAAACACCATATATTTT.

This CDR3 reads CAWSVQGAVETQYF. The CDR3 nucleotides read TGTGCCTGGAGTGTACAGGGGGCGGTGGAGACCCAGTACTTC. The chain uses TRBV30 and TRBJ2-5, with 9 bases lining up with TRBD1. Trimming took 0 bases from V and 5 from J; bases not matched to a gene: 4. Germline CDR1 reads GTSNPN; CDR2 reads SVGIG (reference sequence). The CDR3 is made up of 14 amino acids.

V gene TRBV19 combines with J gene TRBJ2-2; D not resolved. Germline V gene sequence: CDR1 LNHDA, CDR2 SQIVND (reference sequence). There are 15 residues in the CDR3. V lost 3 bases and J lost 6, with 14 bases in between. The CDR3 DNA sequence: TGTGCCAGTAGTATTGTCTCGGAGACGGCCGGGGAGCTGTTTTTT. Its translation: CASSIVSETAGELFF. Complete variable domain (other parts from reference TRBV19 and TRBJ2-2): DGGITQSPKYLFRKEGQNVTLSCEQNLNHDAMYWYRQDPGQGLRLIYYSQIVNDFQKGDIAEGYSVSREKKESFPLTVTSAQKNPTAFYLCASSIVSETAGELFFGEGSRLTVL.

This sequence joins TRBV10-3 and TRBJ1-1; 9 bases fit TRBD1. The V gene end was trimmed by 6 bases and the J gene end by 5 bases; junction bases not matched to a gene: 7. This CDR3 has 14 amino acids. Germline V gene data show CDR1 as ENHRY and CDR2 as SYGVKD. CDR3 sequence reads: CAISPGTGMTEAFF. The CDR3, as DNA: TGTGCCATCAGCCCTGGGACAGGGATGACTGAAGCTTTCTTT.

This chain joins TRBV27 and TRBJ2-5, with TRBD1 matching 7 bases. J was trimmed by 5 bases and V by 6 bases; bases with no gene match: 9. Germline V CDR1 and CDR2: MNHEY, SMNVEV (reference sequence). The CDR3 is 14 residues long. Here the CDR3 reads CASRTQRQGETQYF. The CDR3 DNA follows: TGTGCCAGCAGGACCCAACGACAGGGTGAGACCCAGTACTTC.

This chain connects TRBV7-2 to TRBJ2-7; a weak D match, TRBD2 (6 bases). The length of the CDR3 is 15 residues. The germline gives CDR1 SGHTA, CDR2 FQGNSA. Trimming took off 5 bases at V and 0 bases at J, with 14 bases between the two ends. Written as DNA, the CDR3 is TGTGCCAGCAGCCCGGAGGGAGGAACCTCCTACGAGCAGTACTTC. Protein product: CASSPEGGTSYEQYF.